This T cell receptor (beta chain) was identified in a study of T cells after yellow fever vaccination. The CDR3 length is 16 residues. Germline values: CDR1 LNHDA, CDR2 SQIVND (reference sequence). Losses at the gene ends were 7 bases for V and 6 bases for J; bases not matched to a gene: 9. This clonotype was seen only a few times. A single record per CDR3 protein comes from TCRdb applying MiXCR to the 5' RACE reads. The sample has about 50,000 distinct CDR3 sequences, more than 5.5% seen once. This clonotype was sampled from a man aged 18 to 30 who received the YFV17D yellow fever vaccine. Sample: CD8+ T cells sorted from PBMCs, taken on the day of the first yellow fever vaccination. This chain joins TRBV19 and TRBJ1-6, with TRBD1 matching 10 bases. CDR3 sequence: CASTRGTGAGNSPLHF. CDR3 bases: TGTGCCAGTACAAGAGGGACAGGGGCTGGTAATTCACCCCTCCACTTT.